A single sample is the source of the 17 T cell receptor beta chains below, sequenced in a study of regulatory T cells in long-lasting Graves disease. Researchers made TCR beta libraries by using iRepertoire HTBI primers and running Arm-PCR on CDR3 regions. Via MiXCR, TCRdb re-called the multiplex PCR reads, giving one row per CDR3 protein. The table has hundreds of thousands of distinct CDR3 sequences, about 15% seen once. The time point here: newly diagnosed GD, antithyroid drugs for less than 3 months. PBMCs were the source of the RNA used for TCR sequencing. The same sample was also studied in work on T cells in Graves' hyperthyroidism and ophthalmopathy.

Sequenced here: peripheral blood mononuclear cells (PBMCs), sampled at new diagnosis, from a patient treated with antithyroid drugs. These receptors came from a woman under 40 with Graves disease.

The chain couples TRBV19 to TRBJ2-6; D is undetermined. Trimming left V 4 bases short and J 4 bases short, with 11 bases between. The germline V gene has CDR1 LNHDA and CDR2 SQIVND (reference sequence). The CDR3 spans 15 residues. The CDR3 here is CASSTRQTGANVLTF. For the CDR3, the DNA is TGTGCCAGTAGTACCCGCCAAACGGGGGCCAACGTCCTGACTTTC.

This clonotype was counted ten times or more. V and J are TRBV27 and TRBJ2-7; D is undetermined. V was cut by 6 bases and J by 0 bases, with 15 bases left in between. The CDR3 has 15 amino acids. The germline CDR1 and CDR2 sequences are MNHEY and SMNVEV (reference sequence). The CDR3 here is CASSLRPGASYEQYF. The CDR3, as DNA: TGTGCCAGCAGCCTACGGCCCGGAGCCTCCTACGAGCAGTACTTC.

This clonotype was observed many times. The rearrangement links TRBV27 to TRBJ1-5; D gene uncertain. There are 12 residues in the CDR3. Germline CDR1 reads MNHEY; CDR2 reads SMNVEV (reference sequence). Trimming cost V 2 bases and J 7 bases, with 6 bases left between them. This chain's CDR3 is CASSLEGQPQHF. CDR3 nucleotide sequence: TGTGCCAGCAGTTTAGAAGGCCAGCCCCAGCATTTT.

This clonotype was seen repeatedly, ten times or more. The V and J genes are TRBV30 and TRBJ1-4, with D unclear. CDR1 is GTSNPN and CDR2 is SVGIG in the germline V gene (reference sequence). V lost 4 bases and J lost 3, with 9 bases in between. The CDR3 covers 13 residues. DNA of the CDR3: TGTGCCTGGAACGAGAATTCTAATGAAAAACTGTTTTTT. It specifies CAWNENSNEKLFF.

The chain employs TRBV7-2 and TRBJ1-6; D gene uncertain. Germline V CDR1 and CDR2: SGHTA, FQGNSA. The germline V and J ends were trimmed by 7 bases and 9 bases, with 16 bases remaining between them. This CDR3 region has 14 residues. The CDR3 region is CASTGPLSGSPLHF. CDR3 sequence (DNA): TGTGCCAGCACCGGTCCCCTTAGCGGTTCACCCCTCCACTTT.

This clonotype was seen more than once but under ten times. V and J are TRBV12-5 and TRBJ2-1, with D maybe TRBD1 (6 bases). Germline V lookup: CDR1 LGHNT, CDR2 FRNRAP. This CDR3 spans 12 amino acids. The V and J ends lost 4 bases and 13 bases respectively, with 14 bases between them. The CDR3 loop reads CASGSLGTRQFF. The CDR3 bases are TGTGCTAGTGGTTCCCTAGGGACACGACAGTTCTTC.

The CDR3 loop is CASSLAGTSGNFPPNYNEQFF. CDR3 nucleotides: TGCGCCAGCAGCTTAGCCGGGACTAGCGGGAATTTTCCCCCTAACTACAATGAGCAGTTCTTC. This chain uses TRBV5-1 with TRBJ2-1, with TRBD2 matching 13 bases. V dropped 2 bases and J dropped 3; count of bases not matched to a gene: 17. From germline, CDR1 is SGHRS and CDR2 YFSETQ. The CDR3 has 21 residues.

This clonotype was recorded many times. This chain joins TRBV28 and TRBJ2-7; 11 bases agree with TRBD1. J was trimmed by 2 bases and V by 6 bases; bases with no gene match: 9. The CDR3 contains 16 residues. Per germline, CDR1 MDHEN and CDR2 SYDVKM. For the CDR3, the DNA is TGTGCCAGCAGCCGAGTACCGGGACAGGGGGCCTACGAGCAGTACTTC. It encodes CASSRVPGQGAYEQYF.

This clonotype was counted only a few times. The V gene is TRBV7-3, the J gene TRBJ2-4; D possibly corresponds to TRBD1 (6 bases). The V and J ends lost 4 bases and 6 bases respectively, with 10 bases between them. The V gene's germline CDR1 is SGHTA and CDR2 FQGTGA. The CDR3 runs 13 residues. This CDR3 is CASSSGQANIQYF. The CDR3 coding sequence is TGTGCCAGCAGCTCGGGACAAGCAAACATTCAGTACTTC. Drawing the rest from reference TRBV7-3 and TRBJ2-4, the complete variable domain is GAGVSQTPSNKVTEKGKYVELRCDPISGHTALYWYRQSLGQGPEFLIYFQGTGAADDSGLPNDRFFAVRPEGSVSTLKIQRTERGDSAVYLCASSSGQANIQYFGAGTRLSVL.

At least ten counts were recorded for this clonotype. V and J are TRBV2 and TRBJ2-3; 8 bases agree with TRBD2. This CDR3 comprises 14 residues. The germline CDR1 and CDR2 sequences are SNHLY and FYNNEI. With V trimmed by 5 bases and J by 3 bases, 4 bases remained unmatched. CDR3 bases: TGTGCCAGCAGTCCGGGAGGGCCTACAGATACGCAGTATTTT. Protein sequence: CASSPGGPTDTQYF.

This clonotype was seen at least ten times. The CDR3 DNA follows: TGCAGCGTTCTGAGCGGAGGGGACTACGAGCAGTACTTC. The encoded protein is CSVLSGGDYEQYF. The gene calls are TRBV29-1 and TRBJ2-7, with TRBD2 as a possible D gene (6 bases). Trimming stripped 5 bases from V and 3 bases from J, with 14 bases between. This CDR3 comprises 13 residues. Germline loops: CDR1 SQVTM, CDR2 ANQGSEA.

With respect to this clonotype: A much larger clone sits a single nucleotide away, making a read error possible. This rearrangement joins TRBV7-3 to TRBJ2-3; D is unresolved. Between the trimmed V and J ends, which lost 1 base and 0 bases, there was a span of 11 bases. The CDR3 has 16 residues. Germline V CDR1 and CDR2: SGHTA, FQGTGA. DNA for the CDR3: TGTGCCAGCAGCTTAAGCTCTATCGGGAGCACAGATACGCAGTATTTT. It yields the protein CASSLSSIGSTDTQYF.

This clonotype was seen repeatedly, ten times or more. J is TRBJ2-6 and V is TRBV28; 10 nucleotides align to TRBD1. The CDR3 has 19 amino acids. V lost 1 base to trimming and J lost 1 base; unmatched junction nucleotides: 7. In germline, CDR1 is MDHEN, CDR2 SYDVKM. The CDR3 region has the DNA TGTGCCAGCAGTTTATTCCTCGGACAGGGGGTTTCTGGGGCCAACGTCCTGACTTTC. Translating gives CASSLFLGQGVSGANVLTF.

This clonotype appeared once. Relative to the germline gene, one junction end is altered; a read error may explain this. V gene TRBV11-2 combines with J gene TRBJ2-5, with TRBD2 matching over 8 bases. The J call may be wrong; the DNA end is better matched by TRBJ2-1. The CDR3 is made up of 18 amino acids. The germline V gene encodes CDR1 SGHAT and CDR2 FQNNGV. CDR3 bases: TGTGCCAGCAGCTTAGATGACCAGGCAGCGGGAGACAATAATGGGCAGTTCTTC. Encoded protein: CASSLDDQAAGDNNGQFF.

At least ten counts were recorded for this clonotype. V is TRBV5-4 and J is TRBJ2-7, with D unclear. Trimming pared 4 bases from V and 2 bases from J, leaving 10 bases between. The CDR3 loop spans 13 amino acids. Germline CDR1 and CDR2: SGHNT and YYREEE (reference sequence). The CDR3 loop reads CASSRDEAYEQYF. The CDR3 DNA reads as TGTGCCAGCAGCAGAGACGAGGCCTACGAGCAGTACTTC.

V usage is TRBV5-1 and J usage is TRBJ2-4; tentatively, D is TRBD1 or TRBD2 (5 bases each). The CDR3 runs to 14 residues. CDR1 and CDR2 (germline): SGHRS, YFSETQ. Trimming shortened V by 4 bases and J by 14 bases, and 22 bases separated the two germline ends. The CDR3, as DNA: TGCGCCAGCAGCCATGGTACCCGAACCGGGACGAAGTACTTC. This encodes CASSHGTRTGTKYF.

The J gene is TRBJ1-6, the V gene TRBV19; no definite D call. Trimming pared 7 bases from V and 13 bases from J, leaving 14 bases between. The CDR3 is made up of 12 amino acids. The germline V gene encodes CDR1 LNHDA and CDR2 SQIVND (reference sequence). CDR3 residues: CASTGLRPPLHF. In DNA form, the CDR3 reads TGTGCCAGTACCGGACTCCGGCCCCCCCTCCACTTT. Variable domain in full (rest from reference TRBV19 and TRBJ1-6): DGGITQSPKYLFRKEGQNVTLSCEQNLNHDAMYWYRQDPGQGLRLIYYSQIVNDFQKGDIAEGYSVSREKKESFPLTVTSAQKNPTAFYLCASTGLRPPLHFGNGTRLTVT.